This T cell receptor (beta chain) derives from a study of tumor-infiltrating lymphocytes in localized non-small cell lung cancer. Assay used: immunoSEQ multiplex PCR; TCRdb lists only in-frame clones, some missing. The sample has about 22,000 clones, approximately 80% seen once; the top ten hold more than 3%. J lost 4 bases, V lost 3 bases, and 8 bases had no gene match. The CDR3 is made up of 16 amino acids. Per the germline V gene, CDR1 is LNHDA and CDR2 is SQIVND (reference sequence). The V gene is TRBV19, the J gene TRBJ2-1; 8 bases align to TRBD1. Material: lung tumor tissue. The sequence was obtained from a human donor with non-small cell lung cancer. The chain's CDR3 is CASSMGQVRRYNEQFF. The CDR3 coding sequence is TGTGCCAGTAGTATGGGACAGGTACGAAGATACAATGAGCAGTTCTTC.